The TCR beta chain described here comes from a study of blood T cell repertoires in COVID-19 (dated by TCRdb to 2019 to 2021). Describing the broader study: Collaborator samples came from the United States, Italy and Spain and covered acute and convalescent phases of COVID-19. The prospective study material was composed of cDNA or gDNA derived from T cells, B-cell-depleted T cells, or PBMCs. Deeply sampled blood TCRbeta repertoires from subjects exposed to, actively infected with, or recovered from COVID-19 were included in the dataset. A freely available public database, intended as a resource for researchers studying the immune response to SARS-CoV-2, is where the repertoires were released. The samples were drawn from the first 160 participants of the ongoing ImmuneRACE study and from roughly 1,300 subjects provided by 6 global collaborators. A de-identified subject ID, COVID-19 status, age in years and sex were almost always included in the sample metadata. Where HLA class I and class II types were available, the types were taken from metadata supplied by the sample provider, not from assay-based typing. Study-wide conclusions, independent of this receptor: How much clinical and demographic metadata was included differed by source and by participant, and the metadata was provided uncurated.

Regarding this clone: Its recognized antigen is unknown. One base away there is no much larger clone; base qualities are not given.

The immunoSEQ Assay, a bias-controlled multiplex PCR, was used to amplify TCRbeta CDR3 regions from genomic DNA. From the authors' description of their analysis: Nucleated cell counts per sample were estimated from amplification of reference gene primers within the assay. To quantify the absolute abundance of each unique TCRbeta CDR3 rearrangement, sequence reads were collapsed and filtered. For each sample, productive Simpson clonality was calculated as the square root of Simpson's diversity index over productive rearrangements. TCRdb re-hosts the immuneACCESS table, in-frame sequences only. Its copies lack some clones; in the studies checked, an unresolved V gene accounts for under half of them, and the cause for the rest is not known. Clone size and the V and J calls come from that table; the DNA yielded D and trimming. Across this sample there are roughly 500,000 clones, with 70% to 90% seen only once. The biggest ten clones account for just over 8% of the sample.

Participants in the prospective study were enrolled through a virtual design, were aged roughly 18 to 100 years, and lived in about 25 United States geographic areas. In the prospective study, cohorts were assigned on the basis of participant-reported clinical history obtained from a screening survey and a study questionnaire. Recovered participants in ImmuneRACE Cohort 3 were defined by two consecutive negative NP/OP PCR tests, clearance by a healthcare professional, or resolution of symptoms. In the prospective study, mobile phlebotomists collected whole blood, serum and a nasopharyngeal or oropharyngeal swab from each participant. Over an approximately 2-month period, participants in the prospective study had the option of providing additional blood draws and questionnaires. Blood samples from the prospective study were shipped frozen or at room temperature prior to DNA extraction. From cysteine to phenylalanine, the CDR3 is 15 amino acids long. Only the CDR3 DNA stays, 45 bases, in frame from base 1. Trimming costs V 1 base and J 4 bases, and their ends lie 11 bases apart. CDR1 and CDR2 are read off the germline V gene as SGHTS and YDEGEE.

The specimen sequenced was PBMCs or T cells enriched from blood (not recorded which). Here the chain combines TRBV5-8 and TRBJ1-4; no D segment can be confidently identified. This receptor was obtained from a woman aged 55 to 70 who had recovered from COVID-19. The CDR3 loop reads CASSLYSLGNEKLFF. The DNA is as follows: TGTGCCAGCAGCTTGTATTCTCTCGGTAATGAAAAACTGTTTTTT. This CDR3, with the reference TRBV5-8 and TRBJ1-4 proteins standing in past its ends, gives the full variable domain EAGVTQSPTHLIKTRGQQATLRCSPISGHTSVYWYQQALGLGLQFLLWYDEGEERNRGNFPPRFSGRQFPNYSSELNVNALELEDSALYLCASSLYSLGNEKLFFGSGTQLSVL.